This entry lists 8 T cell receptor beta chains sequenced from one sample in a study of blood T cell repertoires in COVID-19. Assay used: immunoSEQ multiplex PCR; TCRdb lists only in-frame clones, some missing. The sample includes some 200,000 clones, around 83% of them seen just once. Material for sequencing was peripheral blood. The origin of the receptors is a woman in her fifties or sixties with acute or convalescent COVID-19.

The chain uses TRBV27 and TRBJ2-7; 7 nucleotides agree with TRBD2. This CDR3 region has 14 residues. Losses at the gene ends were 6 bases for V and 2 bases for J; bases not matched to a gene: 7. Germline CDR1 MNHEY, CDR2 SMNVEV (reference sequence). Written as DNA, the CDR3 is TGTGCCAGCAGGCCCGGAGGACTAGCCTACGAGCAGTACGTC. It is translated as CASRPGGLAYEQYV.

The V call is TRBV19, the J call TRBJ2-3; 13 bases agree with TRBD2. The trim removed 7 bases at V and 5 bases at J, leaving 12 bases unmatched. This CDR3 has 17 amino acids. Germline V CDR1 and CDR2: LNHDA, SQIVND (reference sequence). Here the CDR3 reads CASNTPGLAGAGDTQYF. The CDR3 DNA sequence: TGTGCCAGTAATACCCCTGGACTAGCGGGAGCGGGAGATACGCAGTATTTT.

There are many counts of this clone. J is TRBJ2-1 and V is TRBV20-1; TRBD2 agrees at 10 bases. This CDR3 has 15 residues. CDR1 is DFQATT, CDR2 SNEGSKA, per germline (reference sequence). V shed 3 bases, J shed 6 bases, and the junction held 8 bases outside the gene matches. This CDR3 is CSASNSGRVGNEQFF. Written as DNA, the CDR3 is TGCAGTGCTAGTAACAGCGGGAGGGTTGGCAATGAGCAGTTCTTC.

This clone was detected a few times. The rearrangement links TRBV3-1 (or the pseudogene TRBV3-2) to TRBJ1-1, with a possible D match to TRBD1 (5 bases). The CDR3 runs 13 residues. Germline V gene sequence: CDR1 LGHDT, CDR2 YNNKEL (reference sequence). V shed 7 bases and J shed 5 bases, with 14 bases lying between them. The CDR3 DNA reads as TGTGCCAGCACCCCAGGGCCCCAGACTGAAGCTTTCTTT. This codes for CASTPGPQTEAFF.

On this clone: One junction end does not reproduce the germline sequence, and a read error may be involved. The chain carries TRBV19 and TRBJ2-1; 11 bases fit TRBD2. Germline values: CDR1 LNHDA, CDR2 SQIVND (reference sequence). The length of the CDR3 is 12 residues. The CDR3 loop is CASRIAGGDKLF. The CDR3 bases are TGTGCCAGTAGAATAGCGGGAGGGGACAAGCTCTTC.

This chain links TRBV24-1 with TRBJ2-2, with 9 bases lining up with TRBD2. Germline-derived CDR1 and CDR2 are KGHDR and SFDVKD. The CDR3 extends over 16 amino acids. V trimming: 1 base; J trimming: 5 bases; junction bases outside the gene matches: 4. CDR3 in DNA: TGTGCCACCAGTGATTTAAAAGCGGGAGGTACCGGGGAGCTGTTTTTT. Amino acids: CATSDLKAGGTGELFF.

This chain joins TRBV5-1 and TRBJ2-7; TRBD2 aligns across 9 bases. The CDR3 is 12 amino acids. V shed 4 bases and J 8 bases; nucleotides not matched to a gene: 4. Germline CDR1 SGHRS, CDR2 YFSETQ. CDR3: CASSIAGAQQYF. The CDR3 region has the DNA TGCGCCAGCAGCATAGCGGGAGCGCAGCAGTACTTC. Full variable domain (remainder filled in from reference TRBV5-1 and TRBJ2-7): KAGVTQTPRYLIKTRGQQVTLSCSPISGHRSVSWYQQTPGQGLQFLFEYFSETQRNKGNFPGRFSGRQFSNSRSEMNVSTLELGDSALYLCASSIAGAQQYFGPGTRLTVT.

This chain uses TRBV6-5 with TRBJ1-1; no definite D call. V dropped 2 bases and J dropped 6 bases, with 10 bases sitting between them. The CDR3 spans 13 residues. Looked up from germline, CDR1 is MNHEY and CDR2 is SVGAGI. Here the CDR3 reads CASSYRGSAEAFF. DNA for the CDR3: TGTGCCAGCAGTTACCGGGGTAGCGCTGAAGCTTTCTTT.